Following are 21 T cell receptor beta chains from one sample sequenced in a study of identical twins. One entry per CDR3 protein, called by TCRdb with MiXCR from the 5' RACE reads. The sample lists around 230,000 distinct CDR3 sequences, 5.5% to 7.5% seen once, with approximately 14% in the top ten. This sample also belongs to another study, concerning T cells expressing NK-cell markers.

Sequenced: CD8+ T cells sorted from blood. Every receptor here comes from a woman between 18 and 29 years old in good health.

This chain links TRBV30 with TRBJ2-3, with D hard to call. V dropped 0 bases and J dropped 0 bases, with 4 bases sitting between them. This CDR3 is 13 amino acids long. The V gene's germline CDR1 is GTSNPN and CDR2 SVGIG (reference sequence). CDR3 loop: CAWSVVSTDTQYF. CDR3 nucleotides: TGTGCCTGGAGTGTGGTCAGCACAGATACGCAGTATTTT.

There are a few counts of this clonotype. The chain has TRBV9 and TRBJ2-1; 7 bases agree with TRBD1. V lost 2 bases, J lost 2 bases, and 4 bases stayed unmatched. The germline gives CDR1 SGDLS, CDR2 YYNGEE. The CDR3 spans 15 residues. The CDR3 DNA follows: TGTGCCAGCAGCGTTACAGGGGCCCCCTACAATGAGCAGTTCTTC. Translated, it gives CASSVTGAPYNEQFF. The full variable domain, completed using reference TRBV9 and TRBJ2-1, is DSGVTQTPKHLITATGQRVTLRCSPRSGDLSVYWYQQSLDQGLQFLIQYYNGEERAKGNILERFSAQQFPDLHSELNLSSLELGDSALYFCASSVTGAPYNEQFFGPGTRLTVL.

This clonotype was observed a few times. The rearrangement uses TRBV3-1 and TRBJ2-3, with a weak D call TRBD2 (6 bases). The CDR3 extends over 16 amino acids. The germline V gene encodes CDR1 LGHDT and CDR2 YNNKEL (reference sequence). The V end lost 2 bases, the J end lost 1 base, and 13 bases lay between the germline ends. The CDR3 is CASSQWTRRGTDTQYF. CDR3 sequence (DNA): TGTGCCAGCAGCCAATGGACCAGGAGGGGCACAGATACGCAGTATTTT.

Here the CDR3 reads CASSESNRGNYEQYF. The DNA for the CDR3 is TGCGCCAGCAGTGAGTCGAACCGGGGGAACTACGAGCAGTACTTC. The chain uses TRBV10-2 and TRBJ2-7, with D possibly being TRBD2 (6 bases). V dropped 0 bases and J dropped 3 bases, with 12 bases sitting between them. The length of the CDR3 is 15 residues. In germline, CDR1 is WSHSY, CDR2 SAAADI.

This clonotype was detected only a few times. V and J are TRBV27 and TRBJ2-7; D ambiguous. Trimming stripped 0 bases from V and 6 bases from J, with 12 bases between. Germline CDR1 reads MNHEY; CDR2 reads SMNVEV (reference sequence). The CDR3 contains 14 residues. Here the CDR3 reads CASSLSGSIGEQYF. The CDR3 region has the DNA TGTGCCAGCAGTTTATCGGGGTCAATCGGCGAGCAGTACTTC.

This clonotype was counted many times. The chain uses TRBV11-2 and TRBJ2-3; 10 positions agree with TRBD1. The trim removed 5 bases at V and 2 bases at J, leaving 4 bases unmatched. Germline V gene lookup returns CDR1 SGHAT and CDR2 FQNNGV. This CDR3 has 15 residues. CDR3 loop: CASSPGQGVTDTQYF. CDR3 nucleotide sequence: TGTGCCAGCAGCCCCGGACAGGGGGTCACAGATACGCAGTATTTT.

By share, this clonotype ranks as medium-sized. The chain employs TRBV4-2 and TRBJ1-3; D call uncertain. Germline V gene lookup returns CDR1 LGHNA and CDR2 YNFKEQ. V was clipped by 0 bases and J by 4 bases, with 13 bases between them. This CDR3 comprises 16 residues. This chain's CDR3 is CASSQEESLSGNTIYF. The CDR3 coding sequence is TGTGCCAGCAGCCAAGAAGAATCGCTCTCGGGAAACACCATATATTTT.

The chain joins TRBV6-1 to TRBJ2-7; D is uncertain. Germline V lookup: CDR1 MNHNS, CDR2 SASEGT. V was pared by 1 base and J by 4 bases, with 5 bases between. The CDR3 contains 12 residues. The chain's CDR3 is CASSEEEYEQYF. CDR3 DNA sequence: TGTGCCAGCAGTGAAGAGGAGTACGAGCAGTACTTC.

Only a few counts were recorded for this clonotype. The V gene is TRBV6-1, the J gene TRBJ2-5; 10 bases fit TRBD2. The CDR3 totals 15 residues. Germline V gene sequence: CDR1 MNHNS, CDR2 SASEGT. With 5 bases clipped from V and 3 bases from J, the junction kept 6 bases outside the gene matches. The CDR3 loop is CASSNQLAGKETQYF. The CDR3 nucleotides read TGTGCCAGCAGTAATCAACTAGCGGGGAAAGAGACCCAGTACTTC.

This clonotype was picked up many times. V gene TRBV7-6 combines with J gene TRBJ2-1; the D is unclear. The CDR3 spans 16 residues. The V end lost 2 bases, the J end lost 5 bases, and 16 bases lay between the germline ends. The germline V gene has CDR1 SGHVS and CDR2 FNYEAQ. DNA for the CDR3: TGTGCCAGCAGCTTATTGCGGTCAGACCGCCACAATGAGCAGTTCTTC. It translates to CASSLLRSDRHNEQFF.

The chain combines TRBV12-3 or TRBV12-4 with TRBJ2-7, with TRBD1 identical over 8 bases. J lost 0 bases, V lost 11 bases, and 24 bases had no gene match. The CDR3 sequence is 19 residues long. The CDR3 here is CACCLYLLAGGYSSYEQYF. The CDR3 coding sequence is TGTGCCTGCTGTTTATATCTTTTGGCAGGGGGCTACAGCTCCTACGAGCAGTACTTC.

V usage is TRBV2 and J usage is TRBJ2-1; TRBD2 aligns across 7 bases. The CDR3 consists of 15 residues. The V and J ends lost 4 bases and 1 base, in that order; junction bases with no gene match: 4. Germline loops: CDR1 SNHLY, CDR2 FYNNEI. CDR3 in DNA: TGTGCCAGCAGTGGGGCGGGAGATTCCTACAATGAGCAGTTCTTC. Translating it yields CASSGAGDSYNEQFF.

This clonotype came up many times. The J gene is TRBJ2-1, the V gene TRBV6-5; D gene ambiguous. The CDR3 covers 13 residues. CDR1 is MNHEY and CDR2 is SVGAGI in the germline V gene. V lost 2 bases to trimming and J lost 12 bases, with 14 bases between them. CDR3 protein: CASSYGYSFVQFF. The CDR3 DNA follows: TGTGCCAGCAGTTACGGGTACTCTTTCGTGCAGTTCTTC.

This clonotype was counted many times. The rearrangement joins TRBV7-9 to TRBJ1-5; D perhaps matches TRBD1 (5 bases). The CDR3 length is 13 residues. V was trimmed by 6 bases and J by 5 bases, leaving 11 bases between them. The germline V gene has CDR1 SEHNR and CDR2 FQNEAQ (reference sequence). CDR3 DNA: TGTGCCAGCAGGGGGGGAGACCATCAGCCCCAGCATTTT. Its protein product is CASRGGDHQPQHF.

The chain uses TRBV15 and TRBJ2-4, with D perhaps matching TRBD2 (5 bases). The germline V gene encodes CDR1 LNHNV and CDR2 YYDKDF (reference sequence). Trimming shortened V by 0 bases and J by 6 bases, and 12 bases separated the two germline ends. The CDR3 consists of 15 residues. The chain's CDR3 is CATSRDRGERNIQYF. DNA for the CDR3: TGTGCCACCAGCAGAGATCGGGGTGAAAGAAACATTCAGTACTTC.

This clonotype was seen ten or more times. DNA for the CDR3: TGCAGCGTTTCCCCCTCCAATGCGCGGACGTACTACGAGCAGTACTTC. Protein product: CSVSPSNARTYYEQYF. The J gene is TRBJ2-7, the V gene TRBV29-1, with no clear D. Trimming cost V 5 bases and J 3 bases, with 23 bases left between them. The germline V gene encodes CDR1 SQVTM and CDR2 ANQGSEA. The CDR3 spans 16 residues.

This clonotype was detected a few times. The rearrangement joins TRBV12-3 or TRBV12-4 to TRBJ2-1; 11 bases map to TRBD2. The CDR3 is made up of 13 amino acids. The ends lost 7 bases at V and 7 bases at J; junction bases unmatched: 3. CDR3 coding DNA: TGTGCCAGCATCGGGACTAGCGGTAATGAGCAGTTCTTC. It is translated as CASIGTSGNEQFF.

V and J are TRBV19 and TRBJ2-1, with unresolved D. This CDR3 has 13 residues. Trimming shortened V by 0 bases and J by 5 bases, and 5 bases separated the two germline ends. Germline lookup yields CDR1 LNHDA and CDR2 SQIVND (reference sequence). CDR3 sequence (DNA): TGTGCCAGTAGTATAGAGGCGGACAATGAGCAGTTCTTC. It translates to CASSIEADNEQFF.

The V call is TRBV3-1, the J call TRBJ1-4, with TRBD1 as a possible D gene (5 bases). The CDR3 length is 17 residues. Germline V lookup: CDR1 LGHDT, CDR2 YNNKEL (reference sequence). V lost 11 bases to trimming and J lost 3 bases, with 25 bases between them. Here the CDR3 reads CASSKQVPWTPNEKLFF. The CDR3 DNA follows: TGTGCCTCCTCCAAACAGGTCCCGTGGACACCTAATGAAAAACTGTTTTTT.

At least ten counts were recorded for this clonotype. J is TRBJ2-7 and V is TRBV5-5, with D perhaps TRBD1 or TRBD2 (5 bases each). The length of the CDR3 is 14 residues. Germline CDR1 is SGHKS and CDR2 is YYEKEE (reference sequence). V lost 4 bases and J 3 bases, leaving 14 bases between the germline ends. The DNA for the CDR3 is TGTGCCAGCAGCCTCCGGGACGGTAGCTACGAGCAGTACTTC. It codes for CASSLRDGSYEQYF.

This rearrangement joins TRBV11-2 to TRBJ2-5; possible D gene TRBD2, 5 bases. Germline CDR1 and CDR2: SGHAT and FQNNGV. V was pared by 9 bases and J by 5 bases, with 19 bases between. This CDR3 comprises 14 residues. CDR3 nucleotide sequence: TGTGCCAGTGTCTTTAGCCGGGGTGGTGAGACCCAGTACTTC. This sequence encodes CASVFSRGGETQYF.